Shown below are 17 T cell receptor beta chains from a single sample sequenced in a study of cytomegalovirus exposure and HLA in healthy donors. Use of 60 Vbeta and 13 Jbeta primers characterized the PCR. Repertoires were generated with immunoSEQ multiplex PCR, while TCRdb's copy carries only in-frame clones and drops some. The table lists more than 110,000 clones. Sequencing input: PBMCs. The receptors come from a man aged 35 to 55 in good health and CMV-seronegative.

The chain recombines TRBV19 with TRBJ1-2; 7 bases line up with TRBD1. V lost 4 bases and J lost 8; bases outside the gene matches: 4. The CDR3 length is 12 residues. CDR1 is LNHDA and CDR2 is SQIVND in the germline V gene (reference sequence). The CDR3 DNA sequence: TGTGCCAGTAGTACAGGGGGGAGAGGCTACACCTTC. Residues: CASSTGGRGYTF.

The V and J genes are TRBV10-3 and TRBJ2-2; the D is unclear. The CDR3 runs to 13 residues. Per the germline V gene, CDR1 is ENHRY and CDR2 is SYGVKD. V lost 8 bases to trimming and J lost 4 bases, with 11 bases between them. CDR3 bases: TGTGCCATCGGTGTAACTTTCACCGGGGAGCTGTTTTTT. Protein product: CAIGVTFTGELFF.

The V call is TRBV21-1, the J call TRBJ1-5. TRBV21-1 is termed a pseudogene. This CDR3 has 16 amino acids. CDR3 amino acids: CASSKVGGTYNQPQHF. CDR3 bases: TGTGCCAGCAGCAAAGTAGGAGGAACATACAATCAGCCCCAGCATTTT.

Written as DNA, the CDR3 is TGTGCCAGCACCTTTGCGGGGTCCTATGGCTACACCTTC. As protein: CASTFAGSYGYTF. This chain uses TRBV6-5 with TRBJ1-2; no clear D gene. CDR3 size: 13 residues. CDR1 is MNHEY and CDR2 is SVGAGI in the germline V gene. Deletions cut 7 bases from V and 4 bases from J, with 13 bases between.

The V and J genes are TRBV4-3 and TRBJ2-2; unclear D gene. V was trimmed by 0 bases and J by 7 bases, leaving 6 bases between them. The CDR3 runs 13 residues. Germline V CDR1 and CDR2: LGHNA, YSLEER. In DNA form, the CDR3 reads TGCGCCAGCAGCCAAGATCAATTCGGGGAGCTGTTTTTT. This translates into CASSQDQFGELFF.

This chain uses TRBV10-3 with TRBJ1-1; perhaps TRBD1 as D (5 bases). The CDR3 spans 15 residues. Per germline, CDR1 ENHRY and CDR2 SYGVKD. V lost 6 bases and J lost 1, with 15 bases in between. The CDR3 loop is CAIRALDQGNTEAFF. The CDR3 DNA follows: TGTGCCATCAGGGCCCTCGACCAGGGGAACACTGAAGCTTTCTTT.

V and J are TRBV9 and TRBJ1-3; D is ambiguous. Germline V CDR1 and CDR2: SGDLS, YYNGEE. With 2 bases removed from V and 1 base from J, the gap between germline ends came to 13 bases. The CDR3 loop spans 16 amino acids. DNA of the CDR3: TGTGCCAGCAGCGTCACCCACCGGGATTCTGGAAACACCATATATTTT. This encodes CASSVTHRDSGNTIYF. Full variable domain (missing parts from reference TRBV9 and TRBJ1-3): DSGVTQTPKHLITATGQRVTLRCSPRSGDLSVYWYQQSLDQGLQFLIQYYNGEERAKGNILERFSAQQFPDLHSELNLSSLELGDSALYFCASSVTHRDSGNTIYFGEGSWLTVV.

The chain carries TRBV7-2 and TRBJ2-2; D may be TRBD2 (5 bases). Per germline, CDR1 SGHTA and CDR2 FQGNSA. The CDR3 has 13 residues. V was trimmed by 4 bases and J by 7 bases, leaving 10 bases between them. CDR3 sequence reads: CASSSEGDGELFF. In DNA, the CDR3 is TGTGCCAGCAGCTCCGAGGGTGACGGGGAGCTGTTTTTT.

The chain links TRBV29-1 to TRBJ2-7, with D possibly being TRBD2 (5 bases). The CDR3 spans 12 residues. Trimming took 2 bases from V and 0 from J, leaving 5 bases between them. From germline, CDR1 is SQVTM and CDR2 ANQGSEA. For the CDR3, the DNA is TGCAGCGTTGAAAGCGGCTCCTACGAGCAGTACTTC. Protein: CSVESGSYEQYF.

The rearrangement uses TRBV18 and TRBJ1-1; D call uncertain. In germline, CDR1 is KGHSH, CDR2 LQKENI. The CDR3 has 13 amino acids. V was shortened by 6 bases and J by 3 bases, with 11 bases between the two germline ends. The CDR3 here is CASSLTRDTEAFF. For the CDR3, the DNA is TGTGCCAGCTCCCTCACCCGGGACACTGAAGCTTTCTTT.

Comment on this clone: Other DNA sequences of this sample code for an identical CDR3. The genes are TRBV6-1 and TRBJ2-7, with TRBD1 matching over 11 bases. J gave up 6 bases and V 4 bases, and 2 bases lay outside the gene matches. The CDR3 is 13 residues long. Per germline, CDR1 MNHNS and CDR2 SASEGT. The CDR3 DNA sequence: TGTGCCAGCAGTGGGGGACAGGGGGGCGAGCAGTACTTC. This codes for CASSGGQGGEQYF.

As to this clone: Other DNA sequences from this sample encode an identical CDR3 as well. This chain joins TRBV7-9 and TRBJ2-5, with 8 bases that match TRBD1. J gave up 5 bases and V 6 bases, and 8 bases lay outside the gene matches. The CDR3 runs 14 residues. The germline V gene encodes CDR1 SEHNR and CDR2 FQNEAQ (reference sequence). The CDR3 region has the DNA TGTGCCAGCAGTCCAACAGGGGGTAGGGAGACCCAGTACTTC. Amino acids: CASSPTGGRETQYF.

The chain employs TRBV4-2 and TRBJ1-1, with TRBD1 matching over 7 bases. Unmatched junction bases numbered 8, after V lost 3 bases and J lost 4 bases. Per the germline V gene, CDR1 is LGHNA and CDR2 is YNFKEQ. The CDR3 length is 15 residues. CDR3 nucleotides: TGTGCCAGCAGCCAGCAGACAGGGCTGGGCACTGAAGCTTTCTTT. It encodes CASSQQTGLGTEAFF.

V and J are TRBV19 and TRBJ2-7; TRBD1 matches at 8 bases. The CDR3 is made up of 14 amino acids. V shed 6 bases and J 5 bases; nucleotides not matched to a gene: 9. Germline V gene data show CDR1 as LNHDA and CDR2 as SQIVND (reference sequence). This CDR3 reads CASRERTGLHEQYF. The CDR3 DNA reads TGTGCCAGTAGAGAAAGGACAGGGCTCCACGAGCAGTACTTC.

The genes are TRBV7-2 and TRBJ1-5, with 9 bases identical to TRBD1. Looked up from germline, CDR1 is SGHTA and CDR2 is FQGNSA. V lost 1 base and J lost 5; bases outside the gene matches: 6. The CDR3 extends over 16 amino acids. The chain's CDR3 is CASSLDGQGFYQPQHF. CDR3 sequence (DNA): TGTGCCAGCAGCTTAGACGGACAGGGGTTTTATCAGCCCCAGCATTTT. Drawing the rest from reference TRBV7-2 and TRBJ1-5, the complete variable domain is GAGVSQSPSNKVTEKGKDVELRCDPISGHTALYWYRQSLGQGLEFLIYFQGNSAPDKSGLPSDRFSAERTGGSVSTLTIQRTQQEDSAVYLCASSLDGQGFYQPQHFGDGTRLSIL.

The chain carries TRBV11-2 and TRBJ1-2; D is undetermined. Trimming took off 6 bases at V and 4 bases at J, with 9 bases between the two ends. This CDR3 contains 12 residues. The germline gives CDR1 SGHAT, CDR2 FQNNGV. The chain's CDR3 is CASSAGIYGYTF. CDR3 in DNA: TGTGCCAGCAGTGCCGGGATCTATGGCTACACCTTC.

The rearrangement uses TRBV5-6 and TRBJ2-2; maybe TRBD1 (5 bases). The CDR3 runs to 16 residues. Looked up from germline, CDR1 is SGHDT and CDR2 is YYEEEE. V was trimmed by 1 base and J by 1 base, leaving 11 bases between them. For the CDR3, the DNA is TGTGCCAGCAGCTTGAGGCAAACAGGGAACACCGGGGAGCTGTTTTTT. Translation gives CASSLRQTGNTGELFF.